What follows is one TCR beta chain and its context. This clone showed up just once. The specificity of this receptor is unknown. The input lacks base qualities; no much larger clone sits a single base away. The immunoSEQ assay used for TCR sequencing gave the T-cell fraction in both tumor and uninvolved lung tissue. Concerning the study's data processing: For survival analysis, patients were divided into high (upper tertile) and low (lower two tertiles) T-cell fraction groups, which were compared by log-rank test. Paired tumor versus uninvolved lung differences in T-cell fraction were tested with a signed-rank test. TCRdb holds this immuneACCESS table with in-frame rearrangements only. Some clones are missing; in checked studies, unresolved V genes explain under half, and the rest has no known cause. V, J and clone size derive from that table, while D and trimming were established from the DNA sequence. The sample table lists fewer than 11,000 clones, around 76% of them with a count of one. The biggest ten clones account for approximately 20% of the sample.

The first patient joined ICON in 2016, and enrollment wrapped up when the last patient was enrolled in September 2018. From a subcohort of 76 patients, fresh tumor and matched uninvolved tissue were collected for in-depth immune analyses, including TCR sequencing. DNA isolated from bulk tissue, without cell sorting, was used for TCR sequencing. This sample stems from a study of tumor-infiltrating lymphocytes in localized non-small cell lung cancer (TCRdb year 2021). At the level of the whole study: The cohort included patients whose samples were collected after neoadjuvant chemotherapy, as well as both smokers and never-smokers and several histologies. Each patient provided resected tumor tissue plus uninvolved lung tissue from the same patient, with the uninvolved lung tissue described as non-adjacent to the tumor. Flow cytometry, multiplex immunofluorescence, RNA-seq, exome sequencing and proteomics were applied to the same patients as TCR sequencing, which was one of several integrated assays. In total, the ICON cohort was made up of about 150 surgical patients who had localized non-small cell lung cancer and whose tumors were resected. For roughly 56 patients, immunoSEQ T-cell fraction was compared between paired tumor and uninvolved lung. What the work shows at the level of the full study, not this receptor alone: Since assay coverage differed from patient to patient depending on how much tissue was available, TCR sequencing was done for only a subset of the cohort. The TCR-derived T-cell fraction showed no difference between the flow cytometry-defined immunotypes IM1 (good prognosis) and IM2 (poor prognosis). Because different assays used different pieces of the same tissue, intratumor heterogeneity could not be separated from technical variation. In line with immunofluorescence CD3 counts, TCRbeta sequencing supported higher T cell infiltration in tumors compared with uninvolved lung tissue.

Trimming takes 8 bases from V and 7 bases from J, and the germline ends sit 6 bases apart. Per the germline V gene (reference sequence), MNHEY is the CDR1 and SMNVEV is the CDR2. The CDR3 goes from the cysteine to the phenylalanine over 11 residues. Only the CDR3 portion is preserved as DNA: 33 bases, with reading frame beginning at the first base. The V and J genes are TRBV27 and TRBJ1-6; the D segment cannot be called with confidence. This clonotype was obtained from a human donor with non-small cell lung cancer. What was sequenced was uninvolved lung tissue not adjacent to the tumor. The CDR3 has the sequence CASGGNSPLHF. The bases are TGTGCCAGCGGAGGCAATTCACCCCTCCACTTT.